The clone carrying this TCR beta chain was recorded only once. This sample includes further DNA sequences coding for the same CDR3. Original processing notes: Amplification from reference gene primers served as the basis for estimated nucleated cell counts. The table came from immunoSEQ multiplex PCR; TCRdb's copy has only in-frame clones and leaves some out. V and J calls and clone size are copied from that table; D and trimming were computed from the DNA. Found here are under 250,000 clones, 65% to 85% of them singletons; the top ten hold roughly 13%. This sample was included in a study of blood T cell repertoires in COVID-19. Study summary: Samples came from the United States, Italy and Spain, spanning acute and convalescent COVID-19. Nucleic acid was either cDNA or gDNA, and it came from T cells, B-cell-depleted T cells, or PBMCs.

Trimming cost V 3 bases and J 6 bases, with 8 bases left between them. CDR1 SGHAT and CDR2 FQNNGV come from the germline V gene. The CDR3 spans 12 residues. The receptor comes from a human donor in a cohort sampled during active COVID-19. The sequencing sample was made of peripheral blood. This chain joins TRBV11-2 and TRBJ1-1; the D gene is possibly TRBD1 (6 bases). The CDR3 DNA sequence: TGTGCCAGCAGCTTCAGGGGCGCTGAAGCTTTCTTT. Amino acids: CASSFRGAEAFF.